Presented here are 13 T cell receptor beta chains from one specimen sequenced in a study of cytomegalovirus exposure and HLA in healthy donors. With 60 Vbeta and 13 Jbeta primers, the PCR was carried out. Clones were read by immunoSEQ multiplex PCR, and TCRdb kept only the in-frame ones, dropping some. The profile shows roughly 180,000 clones, 85% of them singletons. Input material: PBMCs. The receptors shown here come from a boy aged 2 to 10 in good health and CMV-seronegative.

This clone was seen only a few times. This chain connects TRBV6-5 to TRBJ2-7, with 7 bases matching TRBD2. The germline V gene encodes CDR1 MNHEY and CDR2 SVGAGI. V trimming: 8 bases; J trimming: 3 bases; junction bases outside the gene matches: 7. The CDR3 length is 13 residues. The CDR3 DNA sequence: TGTGCCAGCGGAGCCCTAGCGGACTACGAGCAGTACTTC. It specifies CASGALADYEQYF.

The V call is TRBV29-1, the J call TRBJ2-7, with 8 bases fitting TRBD1. CDR3 length: 12 amino acids. The germline V gene has CDR1 SQVTM and CDR2 ANQGSEA. The CDR3 region has the DNA TGCAGTGTGACCAGGGGGCCGAACGAGCAGTACTTC. Translated, it gives CSVTRGPNEQYF.

The V and J genes are TRBV28 and TRBJ2-2; TRBD2 matches at 9 bases. V lost 7 bases, J lost 4 bases, and 4 bases stayed unmatched. The CDR3 has 14 residues. Germline V lookup: CDR1 MDHEN, CDR2 SYDVKM. CDR3 coding DNA: TGTGCCAGCATTAATAGCGGGAGCACCGGGGAGCTGTTTTTT. Translation gives CASINSGSTGELFF.

The chain is built from TRBV14 and TRBJ1-4; maybe TRBD1 (6 bases). From germline, CDR1 is SGHDN and CDR2 FVKESK. The CDR3 is 15 residues long. Deletions cut 1 base from V and 5 bases from J, with 11 bases between. CDR3 loop: CASSQGTVGNEKLFF. CDR3 DNA sequence: TGTGCCAGCAGCCAAGGGACAGTGGGAAATGAAAAACTGTTTTTT.

V is TRBV27 and J is TRBJ2-7, with D possibly being TRBD2 (5 bases). Germline CDR1 is MNHEY and CDR2 is SMNVEV (reference sequence). Deletions cut 8 bases from V and 0 bases from J, with 11 bases between. There are 13 residues in the CDR3. CDR3 protein: CASRDPRSYEQYF. In nucleotides, the CDR3 is TGTGCCAGCCGGGATCCTCGCTCCTACGAGCAGTACTTC.

The chain recombines TRBV29-1 with TRBJ1-5, with TRBD1 matching 10 bases. Unmatched junction bases numbered 5, after V lost 6 bases and J lost 6 bases. This CDR3 has 13 amino acids. Looked up from germline, CDR1 is SQVTM and CDR2 is ANQGSEA. Written as DNA, the CDR3 is TGCAGCGTGGGGACAGGGGAAGGTCAGCCCCAGCATTTT. Its protein product is CSVGTGEGQPQHF.

About this clone: Other nucleotide sequences in the sample specify the same CDR3. The chain has TRBV2 and TRBJ1-1; tentatively, D is TRBD1 (5 bases). This CDR3 has 13 residues. Trimming removed 8 bases at V and 4 bases at J, with 14 bases between. Per germline, CDR1 SNHLY and CDR2 FYNNEI. Here the CDR3 reads CASGITGGTEAFF. Written as DNA, the CDR3 is TGTGCCAGCGGTATAACCGGGGGCACTGAAGCTTTCTTT.

The J gene is TRBJ1-2, the V gene TRBV28, with a weak D call TRBD1 (5 bases). CDR3 size: 18 residues. The V end lost 3 bases, the J end lost 7 bases, and 27 bases lay between the germline ends. CDR1 is MDHEN, CDR2 SYDVKM, per germline. CDR3: CASSFEYQWGGLDLGYTF. The CDR3 coding sequence is TGTGCCAGCAGTTTTGAGTACCAATGGGGCGGCCTCGATCTTGGCTACACCTTC.

The rearrangement links TRBV29-1 to TRBJ1-1; D not resolved. The V gene's germline CDR1 is SQVTM and CDR2 ANQGSEA. Between the trimmed V and J ends, which lost 1 base and 5 bases, there was a span of 11 bases. This CDR3 is built from 13 residues. Written as DNA, the CDR3 is TGCAGCGTTGAAGCTGGGAGTAGTACTGAAGCTTTCTTT. Protein sequence: CSVEAGSSTEAFF.

The J gene is TRBJ2-7, the V gene TRBV18, with D possibly TRBD1 on 6 matching bases. V lost 6 bases and J lost 6, with 18 bases in between. This CDR3 contains 14 residues. Germline values: CDR1 KGHSH, CDR2 LQKENI. The CDR3 sequence is CASSPHAGVGEQYF. CDR3 coding DNA: TGTGCCAGCTCCCCTCATGCAGGGGTTGGCGAGCAGTACTTC.

The chain couples TRBV9 to TRBJ1-2; tentative D call: TRBD1 (6 bases). The CDR3 spans 14 residues. The V gene's germline CDR1 is SGDLS and CDR2 YYNGEE. V was trimmed by 0 bases and J by 4 bases, leaving 10 bases between them. The CDR3 protein is CASSVAGAAYGYTF. The CDR3 DNA is TGTGCCAGCAGCGTAGCAGGGGCCGCCTATGGCTACACCTTC. The complete variable domain, with remaining parts taken from reference TRBV9 and TRBJ1-2, reads DSGVTQTPKHLITATGQRVTLRCSPRSGDLSVYWYQQSLDQGLQFLIQYYNGEERAKGNILERFSAQQFPDLHSELNLSSLELGDSALYFCASSVAGAAYGYTFGSGTRLTVV.

The rearrangement uses TRBV10-2 and TRBJ1-1; D is possibly TRBD1 (6 bases). The CDR3 spans 14 residues. CDR1 WSHSY and CDR2 SAAADI come from the germline V gene. Trimming stripped 3 bases from V and 1 base from J, with 9 bases between. The CDR3 sequence is CASSDRTANTEAFF. In nucleotides, the CDR3 is TGCGCCAGCAGTGACCGGACAGCGAACACTGAAGCTTTCTTT.

The gene calls are TRBV19 and TRBJ2-5; D is ambiguous. CDR3 length equals 13 residues. V was shortened by 7 bases and J by 5 bases, with 14 bases between the two germline ends. Germline CDR1 is LNHDA and CDR2 is SQIVND (reference sequence). CDR3 loop: CASKFSSTETQYF. As DNA, the CDR3 is TGTGCCAGTAAATTTAGTTCAACGGAGACCCAGTACTTC.